This TCR beta chain was obtained from a study of blood T cell repertoires in COVID-19. This clone was observed a few times. Germline V gene lookup returns CDR1 SNHLY and CDR2 FYNNEI. This CDR3 is 13 amino acids long. The germline V and J ends were trimmed by 3 bases and 6 bases, with 6 bases remaining between them. Per the original methods: Researchers report that nucleated cell counts were estimated from reference gene primer amplification. Measured with immunoSEQ multiplex PCR; TCRdb has only the in-frame clones, and not every one. That table supplies the V and J calls and clone size; D and trimming were determined from the DNA. Counted here are 350,000 or so clones, around 80% occurring once; the ten biggest clones make up 2.5% to 3%.

This clonotype originated in a man aged 30 to 39 with active or convalescent COVID-19. Sequenced: peripheral blood. This sequence joins TRBV2 and TRBJ1-6; D not certain. CDR3 coding DNA: TGTGCCAGCAGTGAGGTAGCTAATTCACCCCTCCACTTT. Translating it yields CASSEVANSPLHF.